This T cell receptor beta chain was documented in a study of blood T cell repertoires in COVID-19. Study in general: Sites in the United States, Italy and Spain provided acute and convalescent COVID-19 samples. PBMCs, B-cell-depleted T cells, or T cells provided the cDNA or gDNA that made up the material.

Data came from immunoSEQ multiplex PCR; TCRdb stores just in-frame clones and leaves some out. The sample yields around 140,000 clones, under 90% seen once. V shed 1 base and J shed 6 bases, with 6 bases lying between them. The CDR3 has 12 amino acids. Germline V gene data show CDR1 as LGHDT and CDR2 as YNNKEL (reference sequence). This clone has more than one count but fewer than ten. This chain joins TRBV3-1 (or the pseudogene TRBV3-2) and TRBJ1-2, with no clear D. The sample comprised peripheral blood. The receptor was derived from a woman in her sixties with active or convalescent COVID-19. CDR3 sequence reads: CASSQAADGYTF. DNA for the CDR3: TGTGCCAGCAGCCAAGCAGCGGATGGCTACACCTTC.